These T cell receptor beta chains were read from a single sample in a study of blood T cell repertoires in COVID-19. Measured with immunoSEQ multiplex PCR; TCRdb has only the in-frame clones, and not every one. This repertoire shows around 460,000 clones, 70% to 90% found once; its top ten account for 0.8% to 0.85%. Sequenced input: peripheral blood. The receptors derive from a man aged 18 to 30 with COVID-19, enrolled during active disease. Each CDR3 is given with its conserved first and last residue. The order of the fields is CDR3 protein, CDR3 DNA, D gene, clone size, J gene, V gene. D genes are given only for firm matches. Clone size is shown for a subset of rows, as once, few, many or a class of expanded clone.

CASSIRGGTDTQYF | TGTGCCAGTAGTATCCGGGGGGGCACAGATACGCAGTATTTT | TRBD2 | NA | TRBJ2-3 | TRBV19
CASRMDRVSYNEQFF | TGTGCCAGCAGGATGGACAGGGTCTCCTACAATGAGCAGTTCTTC | TRBD1 | NA | TRBJ2-1 | TRBV6-6
CASSEFYRSPNTEAFF | TGTGCCAGCAGTGAATTTTACAGGTCCCCCAACACTGAAGCTTTCTTT | NA | NA | TRBJ1-1 | TRBV6-1
CASSQQGADSPLHF | TGTGCCAGCAGCCAACAGGGGGCCGATTCACCCCTCCACTTT | TRBD1 | NA | TRBJ1-6 | TRBV3-1/TRBV3-2
CASRRQGQIQETQYF | TGTGCCAGCAGAAGACAGGGTCAGATTCAAGAGACCCAGTACTTC | TRBD1 | NA | TRBJ2-5 | TRBV27
CASSLDSGSNVGEQFF | TGTGCCAGCAGCTTAGATAGCGGGAGTAATGTAGGTGAGCAGTTCTTC | TRBD2 | NA | TRBJ2-1 | TRBV11-3
CASSPSGSVGGNTGELFF | TGTGCCAGCTCACCCTCGGGGAGCGTGGGCGGTAACACCGGGGAGCTGTTTTTT | NA | NA | TRBJ2-2 | TRBV18
CASQRQTDNSPLHF | TGTGCCAGCCAAAGACAGACAGATAATTCACCCCTCCACTTT | NA | NA | TRBJ1-6 | TRBV2
CASSLGGTGANYGYTF | TGTGCCAGCAGCTTAGGCGGGACAGGGGCCAACTATGGCTACACCTTC | TRBD1 | NA | TRBJ1-2 | TRBV11-1
CASSLAIGGETQYF | TGTGCCAGCAGCTTAGCCATCGGAGGGGAGACCCAGTACTTC | NA | NA | TRBJ2-5 | TRBV7-9
CASTKIRGWVSYNSPLHF | TGTGCCAGCACCAAGATTAGGGGTTGGGTCTCCTATAATTCACCCCTCCACTTT | NA | NA | TRBJ1-6 | TRBV6-4
CASSLVAGGSYEQYF | TGTGCCAGCAGCTTAGTAGCGGGAGGTTCCTACGAGCAGTACTTC | TRBD2 | NA | TRBJ2-7 | TRBV13
CASSYSVSGFMVEQYF | TGTGCCAGCAGTTACTCGGTGTCAGGGTTTATGGTCGAGCAGTACTTC | NA | NA | TRBJ2-7 | TRBV6-2/TRBV6-3
CASSSTGENSPLHF | TGTGCCAGCAGTAGTACAGGGGAAAATTCACCCCTCCACTTT | TRBD1 | NA | TRBJ1-6 | TRBV28
CASNPSGGETQYF | TGTGCCAGCAATCCTAGCGGGGGAGAGACCCAGTACTTC | TRBD2 | NA | TRBJ2-5 | TRBV9
CASSVRVYEQYF | TGTGCCAGCAGTGTCAGGGTCTACGAGCAGTACTTC | NA | NA | TRBJ2-7 | TRBV12-3/TRBV12-4
CASSVGQGSSGNTIYF | TGCGCCAGCAGCGTAGGACAGGGGAGCTCTGGAAACACCATATATTTT | TRBD1 | NA | TRBJ1-3 | TRBV5-1
CASSEQGRMNTEAFF | TGCGCCAGCAGTGAACAGGGGCGAATGAACACTGAAGCTTTCTTT | TRBD1 | few | TRBJ1-1 | TRBV10-1
CASSLVASSGSYNEQFF | TGCGCCAGCAGCTTGGTGGCTAGCAGCGGCTCCTACAATGAGCAGTTCTTC | NA | NA | TRBJ2-1 | TRBV5-1
CASSLSSGGLSSYNEQFF | TGCGCCAGCAGCTTGAGTAGCGGGGGGCTGAGCTCCTACAATGAGCAGTTCTTC | TRBD2 | NA | TRBJ2-1 | TRBV5-1
CASSLGQRAFF | TGTGCCAGCAGTTTGGGGCAGAGGGCTTTCTTT | NA | NA | TRBJ1-1 | TRBV12-3/TRBV12-4
CASSFTLLGVDNEQFF | TGCGCCAGCAGCTTCACCCTACTCGGAGTAGACAATGAGCAGTTCTTC | NA | NA | TRBJ2-1 | TRBV5-1
CASSVNSNNSPLHF | TGTGCCAGCAGCGTAAACAGTAATAATTCACCCCTCCACTTT | NA | NA | TRBJ1-6 | TRBV9
CASRPLQGNFGNTIYF | TGTGCCAGCAGGCCCCTACAGGGTAACTTTGGAAACACCATATATTTT | NA | NA | TRBJ1-3 | TRBV2
CASSLPGGVGQYF | TGTGCCAGCAGCTTGCCAGGAGGCGTAGGGCAGTACTTC | NA | once | TRBJ2-7 | TRBV11-2
CASDSRYSNQPQHF | TGTGCCTCGGACAGCAGGTATAGCAATCAGCCCCAGCATTTT | NA | NA | TRBJ1-5 | TRBV30
CASSYSGGSGNEQFF | TGTGCCAGCAGTTACTCTGGCGGGAGTGGAAATGAGCAGTTCTTC | TRBD2 | NA | TRBJ2-1 | TRBV6-5
CASSQRAGGTYEQYF | TGTGCCAGCAGCCAGCGAGCGGGAGGGACCTACGAGCAGTACTTC | TRBD2 | NA | TRBJ2-7 | TRBV4-2
CASSLSSATNEKLFF | TGTGCCAGCAGCTTGAGTAGTGCAACTAATGAAAAACTGTTTTTT | NA | NA | TRBJ1-4 | TRBV5-4
CASGIFFRGRGEQYF | TGTGCTAGTGGTATTTTCTTCAGGGGGCGCGGGGAGCAGTACTTC | TRBD1 | NA | TRBJ2-7 | TRBV12-5
CASSQVYPEGNEQYF | TGTGCCAGCAGCCAAGTTTACCCCGAGGGCAACGAGCAGTACTTC | NA | NA | TRBJ2-7 | TRBV3-1/TRBV3-2
CASSLLQGPGNTIYF | TGTGCCAGCAGCTTATTACAGGGGCCTGGAAACACCATATATTTT | TRBD1 | NA | TRBJ1-3 | TRBV7-9
CASSLVVLAGQGSSYNEQFF | TGTGCCAGCAGTTTAGTAGTACTAGCGGGACAAGGAAGCTCCTACAATGAGCAGTTCTTC | TRBD2 | NA | TRBJ2-1 | TRBV28
CASSTGGFTDTQYF | TGTGCCAGTAGTACGGGGGGGTTCACAGATACGCAGTATTTT | TRBD2 | once | TRBJ2-3 | TRBV19
CASSLVGGRQPQHF | TGTGCCAGCAGCTTAGTAGGGGGCAGGCAGCCCCAGCATTTT | TRBD1 | NA | TRBJ1-5 | TRBV11-3
CAISDRDRSHSNQPQHF | TGTGCCATCAGTGACCGCGACAGGAGTCATAGCAATCAGCCCCAGCATTTT | NA | once | TRBJ1-5 | TRBV10-3
CASSRDYGQETQYF | TGTGCCAGCAGCCGGGACTACGGTCAAGAGACCCAGTACTTC | TRBD2 | NA | TRBJ2-5 | TRBV27
CSAPTDYGYTF | TGCAGTGCACCGACTGACTATGGCTACACCTTC | NA | NA | TRBJ1-2 | TRBV20-1
CASSLTTSGYNNEQFF | TGTGCCAGCAGCCTAACGACTAGCGGGTATAACAATGAGCAGTTCTTC | TRBD2 | NA | TRBJ2-1 | TRBV11-2
CASSRDPEVKKLFF | TGTGCCAGCAGCCGAGACCCGGAGGTGAAAAAACTGTTTTTT | NA | NA | TRBJ1-4 | TRBV3-1/TRBV3-2
CASSLLAGDTGELFF | TGCGCCAGCAGCTTGCTAGCGGGGGACACCGGGGAGCTGTTTTTT | TRBD2 | NA | TRBJ2-2 | TRBV5-1
CASSNDRGRTEAFF | TGTGCCAGCAGTAACGACAGGGGGCGAACTGAAGCTTTCTTT | TRBD1 | NA | TRBJ1-1 | TRBV11-3